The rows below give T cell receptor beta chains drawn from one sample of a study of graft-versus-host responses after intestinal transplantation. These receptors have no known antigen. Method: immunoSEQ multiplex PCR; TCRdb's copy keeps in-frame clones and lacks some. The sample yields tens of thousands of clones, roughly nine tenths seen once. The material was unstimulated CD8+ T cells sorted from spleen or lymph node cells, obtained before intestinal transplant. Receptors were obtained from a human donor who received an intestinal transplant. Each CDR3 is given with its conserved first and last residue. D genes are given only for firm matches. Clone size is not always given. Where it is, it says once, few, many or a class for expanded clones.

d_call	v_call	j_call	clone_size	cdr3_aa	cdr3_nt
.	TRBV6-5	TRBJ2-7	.	CASSYTRDYEQYF	TGTGCCAGCAGTTACACCAGGGACTACGAGCAGTACTTC
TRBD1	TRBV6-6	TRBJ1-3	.	CASSYGRGRTGNTIYF	TGTGCCAGCAGTTACGGCAGGGGGCGGACTGGAAACACCATATATTTT
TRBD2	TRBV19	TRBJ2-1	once	CASSRLAGGHNEQFF	TGTGCCAGTAGTAGACTAGCGGGAGGGCACAATGAGCAGTTCTTC
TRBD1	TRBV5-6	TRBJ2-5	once	CASSTTGFETQYF	TGTGCCAGCAGCACGACAGGGTTCGAGACCCAGTACTTC
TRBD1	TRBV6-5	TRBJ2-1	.	CASSTDRGPYNEQFF	TGTGCCAGCAGCACGGACAGGGGGCCCTACAATGAGCAGTTCTTC
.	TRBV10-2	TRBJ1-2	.	CASRGGGYGYTF	TGCGCCAGCAGGGGGGGTGGCTATGGCTACACCTTC
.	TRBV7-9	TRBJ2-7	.	CASSGGDYEQYF	TGTGCCAGCAGCGGCGGGGACTACGAGCAGTACTTC
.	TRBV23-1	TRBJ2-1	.	CATIQEPRSSYNEQFF	TGCGCCACTATCCAAGAACCGCGGAGCTCCTACAATGAGCAGTTCTTC
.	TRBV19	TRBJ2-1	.	CASSIPPGEQFF	TGTGCCAGTAGTATTCCCCCAGGCGAGCAGTTCTTC
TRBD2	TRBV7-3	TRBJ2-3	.	CASSPAGGGDTQYF	TGTGCCAGCAGCCCAGCGGGAGGAGGGGATACGCAGTATTTT
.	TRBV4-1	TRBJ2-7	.	CASSQGGISEQYF	TGCGCCAGCAGCCAAGGCGGGATCAGCGAGCAGTACTTC
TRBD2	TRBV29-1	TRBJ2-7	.	CSVETSGVSYEQYF	TGCAGCGTTGAGACTAGCGGAGTTTCCTACGAGCAGTACTTC
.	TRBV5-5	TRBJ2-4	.	CASSSDRAKNIQYF	TGTGCCAGCAGCTCTGACAGGGCCAAAAACATTCAGTACTTC
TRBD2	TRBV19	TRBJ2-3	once	CASSLLTSGRARTDTQYF	TGTGCCAGTAGTCTACTTACTAGCGGGAGGGCCCGAACAGATACGCAGTATTTT
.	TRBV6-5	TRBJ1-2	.	CASSGGAGMGGYTF	TGTGCCAGCAGTGGTGGGGCAGGGATGGGCGGCTACACCTTC
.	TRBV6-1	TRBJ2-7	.	CASSVPTGITYEQYF	TGTGCCAGCAGTGTACCGACAGGTATTACCTACGAGCAGTACTTC
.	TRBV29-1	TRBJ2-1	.	CSVEDRGGSKNEQFF	TGCAGCGTTGAAGATCGTGGAGGGAGTAAGAATGAGCAGTTCTTC
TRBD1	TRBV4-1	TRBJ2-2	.	CASSPRGTGNTGELFF	TGCGCCAGCAGCCCTCGTGGGACAGGGAACACCGGGGAGCTGTTTTTT
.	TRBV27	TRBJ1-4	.	CASSLSSGVGEKLFF	TGTGCCAGCAGTTTAAGTTCAGGGGTCGGGGAAAAACTGTTTTTT
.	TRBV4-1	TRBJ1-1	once	CASSPQTGGRMNTEAFF	TGCGCCAGCAGCCCACAGACCGGGGGGAGGATGAACACTGAAGCTTTCTTT
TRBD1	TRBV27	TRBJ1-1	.	CASRGLGQGLNTEAFF	TGTGCCAGCAGAGGCTTGGGACAGGGGTTGAACACTGAAGCTTTCTTT
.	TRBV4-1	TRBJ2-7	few	CASSQSLAYEQYF	TGCGCCAGCAGCCAAAGCTTAGCCTACGAGCAGTACTTC
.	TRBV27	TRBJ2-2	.	CASNASPNTGELFF	TGTGCCAGCAACGCTAGCCCGAACACCGGGGAGCTGTTTTTT
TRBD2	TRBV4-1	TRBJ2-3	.	CASSQGSGGAGQYF	TGCGCCAGCAGCCAAGGTAGCGGGGGGGCTGGGCAGTATTTT
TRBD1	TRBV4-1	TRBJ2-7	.	CASSQADRGTYEQYF	TGCGCCAGCAGCCAAGCGGACAGGGGAACCTACGAGCAGTACTTC
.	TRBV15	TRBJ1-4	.	CATSDRQRAYEKLFF	TGTGCCACCAGCGACAGACAGCGAGCCTATGAAAAACTGTTTTTT
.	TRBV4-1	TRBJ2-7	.	CASSQSPRYEQYF	TGCGCCAGCAGCCAATCCCCTAGATACGAGCAGTACTTC
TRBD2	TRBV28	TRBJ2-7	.	CASRNSGGSEEQYF	TGTGCCAGCAGAAATAGCGGGGGGAGTGAAGAGCAGTACTTC
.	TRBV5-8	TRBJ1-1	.	CASTLRGGGRNTEAFF	TGTGCCAGCACCCTACGAGGGGGTGGACGGAACACTGAAGCTTTCTTT
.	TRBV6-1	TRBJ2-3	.	CASSVGSDTQYF	TGTGCCAGCAGTGTGGGGAGCGATACGCAGTATTTT
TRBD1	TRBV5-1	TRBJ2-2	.	CASSTLQGAGVGELFF	TGCGCCAGCAGCACCTTACAGGGGGCGGGGGTCGGGGAGCTGTTTTTT
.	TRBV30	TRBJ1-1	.	CAWSGTNTEAFF	TGTGCCTGGAGTGGTACTAACACTGAAGCTTTCTTT
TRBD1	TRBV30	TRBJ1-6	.	CAWGRTGWVGSPLHF	TGTGCCTGGGGAAGGACAGGGTGGGTAGGTTCACCCCTCCACTTT
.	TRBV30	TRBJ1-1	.	CAWSEMGLNTEAFF	TGTGCCTGGAGTGAGATGGGCCTGAACACTGAAGCTTTCTTT
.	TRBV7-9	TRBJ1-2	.	CASSLTPYGDGYTF	TGTGCCAGCAGCTTAACCCCGTACGGAGATGGCTACACCTTC
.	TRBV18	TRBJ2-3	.	CASSPPRSTDTQYF	TGTGCCAGCTCACCACCCAGAAGCACAGATACGCAGTATTTT
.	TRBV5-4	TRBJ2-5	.	CASSLAYGETQYF	TGTGCCAGCAGCTTGGCCTATGGTGAGACCCAGTACTTC
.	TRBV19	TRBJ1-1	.	CASSIGGQDEAFF	TGTGCCAGTAGTATAGGAGGGCAGGATGAAGCTTTCTTT
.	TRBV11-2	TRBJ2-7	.	CASSLEPGSIYEQYF	TGTGCCAGCAGCTTAGAGCCAGGGTCGATCTACGAGCAGTACTTC
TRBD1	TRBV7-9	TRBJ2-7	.	CASSWDSPYEQYF	TGTGCCAGCAGCTGGGACAGCCCCTACGAGCAGTACTTC
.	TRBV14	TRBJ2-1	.	CASSLSMSSSYNEQFF	TGTGCCAGCAGCCTGTCAATGTCGAGCTCCTACAATGAGCAGTTCTTC
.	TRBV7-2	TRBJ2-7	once	CASSPTGKGYPYEQYF	TGTGCCAGCAGCCCCACCGGGAAGGGATACCCCTACGAGCAGTACTTC